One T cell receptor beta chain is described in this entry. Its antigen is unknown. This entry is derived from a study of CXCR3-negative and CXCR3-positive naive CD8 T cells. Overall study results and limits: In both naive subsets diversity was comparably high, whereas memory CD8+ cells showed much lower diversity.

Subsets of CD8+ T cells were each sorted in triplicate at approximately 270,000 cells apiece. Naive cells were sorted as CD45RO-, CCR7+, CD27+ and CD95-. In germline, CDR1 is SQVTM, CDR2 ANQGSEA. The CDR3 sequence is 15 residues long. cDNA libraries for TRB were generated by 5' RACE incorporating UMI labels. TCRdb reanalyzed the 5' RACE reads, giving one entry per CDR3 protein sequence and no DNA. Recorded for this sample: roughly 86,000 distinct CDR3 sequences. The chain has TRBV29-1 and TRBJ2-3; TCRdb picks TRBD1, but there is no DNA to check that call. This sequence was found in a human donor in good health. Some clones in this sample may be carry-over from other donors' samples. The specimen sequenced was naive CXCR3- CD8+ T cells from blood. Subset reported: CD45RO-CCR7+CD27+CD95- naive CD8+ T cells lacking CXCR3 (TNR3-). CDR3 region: CSAERSTGAADTQYF.